The sequence of this T cell receptor (beta chain) was determined in a study of monozygotic twins with inflammatory bowel disease. Notes on the study in general: Repertoire similarity did not differ between concordant and discordant twins, perhaps due to limited power.

With respect to this clonotype: Its matching antigen is unknown.

The CDR3 is 13 residues long. CDR1 and CDR2 (germline): MNHEY, SVGAGI. Roughly 3,800 ng of total RNA went into each TCR library. TCRalpha and TCRbeta cDNA underwent two nested PCRs of roughly 15 and 9 cycles. One entry per CDR3 protein, without DNA, is what TCRdb gives after re-calling the 5' RACE reads. There are approximately 120,000 distinct CDR3 sequences in the sample, with under 15% held by the top ten. The rearrangement joins TRBV6-5 to TRBJ1-2; TCRdb gives TRBD1 as the D gene, but with no DNA this cannot be confirmed. The sequencing input was blood. This receptor was identified in a human donor with ulcerative colitis or Crohn's disease, or a healthy co-twin of an affected twin (not recorded which). CDR3: CASSRKGIYGYTF.